This TCR beta chain was sequenced in a study of response to subunit inactivated influenza vaccine (dated by TCRdb to the late 2010s). Regarding the research as a whole: The study used deep quantitative T cell receptor repertoire profiling to track responses to a trivalent subunit inactivated influenza vaccine. What the study reported, not specific to this receptor: The authors proposed that each seasonal influenza vaccination may bring in only a limited number of new T cells.

To prepare the library, RT-PCR was applied. TCRdb lists the instrument as Illumina HiSeq 2500. TCRdb itself trimmed the public reads at Q25 with fastp, ran MiXCR and retained productive beta chains. Records with the same CDR3 protein are collapsed into one entry carrying the most frequent genes and DNA. A total of roughly 460,000 distinct CDR3 sequences appear in this sample, approximately 9.9% of them only once. The biggest ten clones account for about an eighth of the sample. This clonotype appeared many times. Its antigen is unknown. Per-base quality was not reported, and no clone a single base away is much larger than it. Sample time point, as interpreted from the label and publication: 45 days after influenza vaccine administration. CDR1 and CDR2, looked up from the germline V gene (reference sequence), are SGHKS and YYEKEE. V is pared back by 6 bases and J by 4 bases, with 13 bases lying between the germline termini. The CDR3, cysteine through phenylalanine, is 13 amino acids long. Only the CDR3 part of the read is kept: 39 bases, read in frame from the first base.

The sequence links TRBV5-5 to TRBJ1-2, and the D gene may be TRBD1, 5 bases matching. The origin of this receptor is a man aged 45 to 65 who received an inactivated influenza vaccine. Donor details come from another sample of the same person, matched by shared clones. Material: PBMCs from blood, obtained 40 to 50 days after vaccination. The CDR3 has the sequence CASNPLGGYGYTF. The DNA reads as follows: TGTGCCAGCAACCCCCTGGGGGGCTATGGCTACACCTTC.